This T cell receptor beta chain originates from a study of T cells in localized non-small cell lung cancer. Assay: immunoSEQ multiplex PCR; the TCRdb copy retains only in-frame clones and omits some. This table holds roughly 2,800 clones, 21% found once. In its sample, this clone was seen a few times. Its specificity is unknown. This CDR3 contains 15 residues. Germline values: CDR1 SGDLS, CDR2 YYNGEE. V dropped 0 bases and J dropped 4; count of bases not matched to a gene: 5. Study findings and constraints: Uninvolved adjacent lung showed peak T cell clonality, exceeding tumor.

The specimen was normal lung tissue next to the tumor, collected before any cancer treatment. This clonotype originated in a woman aged 40-69 years with stage I lung adenocarcinoma. The rearrangement uses TRBV9 and TRBJ2-3, with TRBD2 matching 7 bases. The CDR3 region is CASSVASGKADTQYF. The CDR3, as DNA: TGTGCCAGCAGCGTAGCCAGCGGGAAGGCAGATACGCAGTATTTT.